This T cell receptor beta chain was sequenced in a study of read filtering for tumor transcriptome and immune sequencing. On this clonotype itself: An end of the junction does not agree with germline; a read error may underlie this.

The library was built from about 400 ng RNA with molecular barcoded adaptors for alpha/delta and beta/gamma chains. TCRdb re-called the reads through MiXCR, storing one row per CDR3 protein. Here the sample spans 130,000 or so distinct CDR3 sequences, approximately 13% being singletons. Germline V gene sequence: CDR1 MNHEY, CDR2 SVGEGT. The CDR3 sequence is 12 residues long. J is TRBJ2-1 and V is TRBV6-2 or TRBV6-3; D is perhaps TRBD2 (5 bases). The sequence derives from a donor older than 35 with multiple myeloma. Sequencing was done on a sample of a population of CD138-negative cells sorted from bone marrow. CDR3 in amino acids: CASSRQNNERLF. DNA of the CDR3: TGTGCCAGCAGTCGACAAAACAATGAGCGGTTATTC.